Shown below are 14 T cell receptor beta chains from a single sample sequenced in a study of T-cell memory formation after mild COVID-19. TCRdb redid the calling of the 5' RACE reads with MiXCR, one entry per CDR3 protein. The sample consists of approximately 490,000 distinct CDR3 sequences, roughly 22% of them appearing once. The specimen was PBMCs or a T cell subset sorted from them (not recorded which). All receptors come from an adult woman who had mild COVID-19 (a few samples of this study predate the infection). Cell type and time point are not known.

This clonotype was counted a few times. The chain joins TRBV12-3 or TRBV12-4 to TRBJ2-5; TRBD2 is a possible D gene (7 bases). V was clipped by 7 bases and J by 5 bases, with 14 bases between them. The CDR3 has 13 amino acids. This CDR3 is CASMRGGAETQYF. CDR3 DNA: TGTGCCAGCATGAGGGGGGGGGCGGAGACCCAGTACTTC.

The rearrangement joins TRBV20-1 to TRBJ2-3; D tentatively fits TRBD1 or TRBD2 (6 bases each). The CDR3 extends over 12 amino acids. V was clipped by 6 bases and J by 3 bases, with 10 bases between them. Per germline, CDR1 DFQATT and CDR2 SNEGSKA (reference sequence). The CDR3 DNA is TGCAGTGCCAAGGGGGGAACAGATACGCAGTATTTT. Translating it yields CSAKGGTDTQYF.

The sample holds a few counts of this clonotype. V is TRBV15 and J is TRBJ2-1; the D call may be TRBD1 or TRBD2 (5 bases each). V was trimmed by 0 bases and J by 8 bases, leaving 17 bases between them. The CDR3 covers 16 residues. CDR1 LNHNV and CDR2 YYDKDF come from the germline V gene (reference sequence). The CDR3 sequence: CATSRDPRDPSDEQFF. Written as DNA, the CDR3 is TGTGCCACCAGCAGAGATCCCCGGGACCCCTCGGATGAGCAGTTCTTC.

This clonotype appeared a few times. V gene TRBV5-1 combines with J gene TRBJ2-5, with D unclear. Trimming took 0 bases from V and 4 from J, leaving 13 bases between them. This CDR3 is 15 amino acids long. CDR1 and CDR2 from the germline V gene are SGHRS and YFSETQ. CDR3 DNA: TGCGCCAGCAGCTTGGAAGGCAGGATCCCAGAGACCCAGTACTTC. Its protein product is CASSLEGRIPETQYF.

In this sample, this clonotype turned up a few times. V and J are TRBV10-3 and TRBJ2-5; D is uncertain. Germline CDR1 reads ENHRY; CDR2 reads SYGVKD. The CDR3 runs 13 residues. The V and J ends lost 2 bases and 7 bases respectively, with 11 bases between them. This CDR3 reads CAISEGGPGTQYF. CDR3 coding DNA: TGTGCCATCAGTGAGGGCGGCCCGGGGACCCAGTACTTC.

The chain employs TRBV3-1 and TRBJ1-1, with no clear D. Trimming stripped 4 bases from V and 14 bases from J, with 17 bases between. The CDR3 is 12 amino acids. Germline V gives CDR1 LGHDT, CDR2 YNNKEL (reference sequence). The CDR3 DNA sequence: TGTGCCAGCAGCCCTCTCGAGCGAGATGTGTTCTTT. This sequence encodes CASSPLERDVFF.

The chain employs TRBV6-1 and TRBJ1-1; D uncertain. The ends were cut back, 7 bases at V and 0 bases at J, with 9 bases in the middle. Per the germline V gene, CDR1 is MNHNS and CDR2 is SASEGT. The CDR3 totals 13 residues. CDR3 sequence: CASTHMMNTEAFF. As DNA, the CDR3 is TGTGCCAGCACGCATATGATGAACACTGAAGCTTTCTTT.

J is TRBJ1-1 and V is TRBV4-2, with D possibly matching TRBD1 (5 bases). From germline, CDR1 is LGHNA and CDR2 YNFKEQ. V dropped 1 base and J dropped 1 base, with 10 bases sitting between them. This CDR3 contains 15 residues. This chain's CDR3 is CASSQGMGGNTEAFF. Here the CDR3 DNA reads TGTGCCAGCAGCCAAGGGATGGGGGGGAACACTGAAGCTTTCTTT.

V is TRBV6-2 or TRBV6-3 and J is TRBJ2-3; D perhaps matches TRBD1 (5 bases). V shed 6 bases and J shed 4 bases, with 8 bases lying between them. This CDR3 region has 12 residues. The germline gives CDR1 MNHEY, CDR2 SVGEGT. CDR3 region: CASSQTADTQYF. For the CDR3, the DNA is TGTGCCAGCAGCCAGACAGCAGATACGCAGTATTTT.

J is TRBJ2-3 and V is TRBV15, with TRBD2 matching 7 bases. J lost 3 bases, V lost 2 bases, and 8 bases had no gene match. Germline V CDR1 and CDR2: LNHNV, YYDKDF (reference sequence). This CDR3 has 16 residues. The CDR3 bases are TGTGCCACCAGCAGACTTGGCCCCGGGGGGACAGATACGCAGTATTTT. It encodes CATSRLGPGGTDTQYF.

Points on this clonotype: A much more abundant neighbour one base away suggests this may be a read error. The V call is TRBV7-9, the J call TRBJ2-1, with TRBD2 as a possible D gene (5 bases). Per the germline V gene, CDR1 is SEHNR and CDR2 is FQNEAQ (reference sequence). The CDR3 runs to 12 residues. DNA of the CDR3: TGTGCCAGCAGCTCCGACTACAATGCGCAGTTCTTC. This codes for CASSSDYNAQFF.

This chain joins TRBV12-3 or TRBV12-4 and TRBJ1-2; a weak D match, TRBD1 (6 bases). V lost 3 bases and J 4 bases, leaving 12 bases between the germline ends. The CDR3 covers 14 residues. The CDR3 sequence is CASSLGGYTYGYTF. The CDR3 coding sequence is TGTGCCAGCAGTTTGGGGGGCTATACCTATGGCTACACCTTC.

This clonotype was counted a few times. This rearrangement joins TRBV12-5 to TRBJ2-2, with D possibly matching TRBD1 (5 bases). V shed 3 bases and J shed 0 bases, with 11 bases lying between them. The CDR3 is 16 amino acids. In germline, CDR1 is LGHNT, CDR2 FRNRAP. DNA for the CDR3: TGTGCTAGTGGTTTAGGGGCCTCCGCGAACACCGGGGAGCTGTTTTTT. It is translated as CASGLGASANTGELFF.

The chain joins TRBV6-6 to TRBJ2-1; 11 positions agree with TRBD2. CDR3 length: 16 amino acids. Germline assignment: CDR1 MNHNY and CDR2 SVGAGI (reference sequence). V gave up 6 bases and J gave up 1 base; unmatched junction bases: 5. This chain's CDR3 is CASSRGLAGSYNEQFF. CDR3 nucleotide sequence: TGTGCCAGCAGCCGAGGACTAGCGGGTTCCTACAATGAGCAGTTCTTC.